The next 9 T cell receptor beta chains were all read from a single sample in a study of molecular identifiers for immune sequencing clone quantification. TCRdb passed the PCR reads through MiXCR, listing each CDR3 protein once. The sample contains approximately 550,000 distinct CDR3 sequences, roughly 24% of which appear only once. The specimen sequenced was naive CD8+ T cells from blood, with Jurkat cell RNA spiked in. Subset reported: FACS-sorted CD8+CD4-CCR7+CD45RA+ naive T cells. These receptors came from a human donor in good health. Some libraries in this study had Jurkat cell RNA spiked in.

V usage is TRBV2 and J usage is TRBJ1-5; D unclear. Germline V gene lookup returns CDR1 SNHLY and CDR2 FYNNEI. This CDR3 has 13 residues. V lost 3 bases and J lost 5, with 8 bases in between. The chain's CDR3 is CASSDTWDQPQHF. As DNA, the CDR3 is TGTGCCAGCAGTGACACTTGGGATCAGCCCCAGCATTTT. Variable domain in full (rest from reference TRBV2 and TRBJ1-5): EPEVTQTPSHQVTQMGQEVILRCVPISNHLYFYWYRQILGQKVEFLVSFYNNEISEKSEIFDDQFSVERPDGSNFTLKIRSTKLEDSAMYFCASSDTWDQPQHFGDGTRLSIL.

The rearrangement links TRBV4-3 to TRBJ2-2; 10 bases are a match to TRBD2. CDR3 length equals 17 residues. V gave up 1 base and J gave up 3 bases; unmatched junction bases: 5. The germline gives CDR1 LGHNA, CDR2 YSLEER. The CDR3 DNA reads TGCGCCAGCAGCCAAGTACTAGCGGGGTCCTACACCGGGGAGCTGTTTTTT. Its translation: CASSQVLAGSYTGELFF.

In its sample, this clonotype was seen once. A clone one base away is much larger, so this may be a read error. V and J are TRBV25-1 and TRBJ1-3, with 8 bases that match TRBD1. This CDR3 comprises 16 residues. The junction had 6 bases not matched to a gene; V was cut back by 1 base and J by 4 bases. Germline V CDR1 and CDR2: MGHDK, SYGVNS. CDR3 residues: CASSELPDRAGNTIYF. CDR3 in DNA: TGTGCCAGCAGTGAATTACCGGACAGGGCCGGAAACACCATATATTTT.

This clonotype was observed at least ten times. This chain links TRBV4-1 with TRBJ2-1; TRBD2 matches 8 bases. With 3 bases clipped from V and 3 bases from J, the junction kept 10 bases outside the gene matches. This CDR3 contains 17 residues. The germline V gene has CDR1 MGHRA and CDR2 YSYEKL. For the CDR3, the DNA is TGCGCCAGCAGCCAGAACGGGGCGGCGGGGGGCTACAATGAGCAGTTCTTC. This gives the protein CASSQNGAAGGYNEQFF.

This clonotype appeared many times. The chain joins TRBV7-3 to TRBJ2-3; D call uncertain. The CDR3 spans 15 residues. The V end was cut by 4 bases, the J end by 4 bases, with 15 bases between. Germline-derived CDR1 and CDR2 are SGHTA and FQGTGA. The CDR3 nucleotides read TGTGCCAGCAGCTACGGTGCCGGCGTTGCAGATACGCAGTATTTT. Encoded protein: CASSYGAGVADTQYF.

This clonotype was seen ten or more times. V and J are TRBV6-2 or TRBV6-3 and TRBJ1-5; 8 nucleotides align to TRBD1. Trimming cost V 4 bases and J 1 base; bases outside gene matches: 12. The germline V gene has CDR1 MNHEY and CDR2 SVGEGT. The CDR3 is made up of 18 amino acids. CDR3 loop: CASSSISQGAWSNQPQHF. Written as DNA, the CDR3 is TGTGCCAGCAGTTCCATTTCCCAGGGGGCCTGGAGCAATCAGCCCCAGCATTTT.

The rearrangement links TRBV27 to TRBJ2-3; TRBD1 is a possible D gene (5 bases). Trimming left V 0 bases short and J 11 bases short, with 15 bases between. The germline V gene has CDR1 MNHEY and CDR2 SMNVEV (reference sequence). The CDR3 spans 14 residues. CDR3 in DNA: TGTGCCAGCAGTTTATCGACAGTCTGGGTAGAGCAGTATTTT. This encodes CASSLSTVWVEQYF.

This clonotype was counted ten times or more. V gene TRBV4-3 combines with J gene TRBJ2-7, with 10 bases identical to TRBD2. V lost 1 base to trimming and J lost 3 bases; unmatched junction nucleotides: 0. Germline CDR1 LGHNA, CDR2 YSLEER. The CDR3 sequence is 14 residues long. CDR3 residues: CASSQGTSGYEQYF. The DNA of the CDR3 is TGCGCCAGCAGCCAAGGGACTAGCGGCTACGAGCAGTACTTC.

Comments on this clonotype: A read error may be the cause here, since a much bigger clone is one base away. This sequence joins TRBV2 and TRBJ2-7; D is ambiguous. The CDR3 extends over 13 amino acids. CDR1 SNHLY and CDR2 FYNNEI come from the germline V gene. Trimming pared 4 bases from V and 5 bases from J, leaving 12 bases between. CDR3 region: CASSGSYGHEQYF. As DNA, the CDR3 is TGTGCCAGCAGTGGATCGTATGGGCACGAGCAGTACTTC. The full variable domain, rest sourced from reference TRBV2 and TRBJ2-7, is EPEVTQTPSHQVTQMGQEVILRCVPISNHLYFYWYRQILGQKVEFLVSFYNNEISEKSEIFDDQFSVERPDGSNFTLKIRSTKLEDSAMYFCASSGSYGHEQYFGPGTRLTVT.